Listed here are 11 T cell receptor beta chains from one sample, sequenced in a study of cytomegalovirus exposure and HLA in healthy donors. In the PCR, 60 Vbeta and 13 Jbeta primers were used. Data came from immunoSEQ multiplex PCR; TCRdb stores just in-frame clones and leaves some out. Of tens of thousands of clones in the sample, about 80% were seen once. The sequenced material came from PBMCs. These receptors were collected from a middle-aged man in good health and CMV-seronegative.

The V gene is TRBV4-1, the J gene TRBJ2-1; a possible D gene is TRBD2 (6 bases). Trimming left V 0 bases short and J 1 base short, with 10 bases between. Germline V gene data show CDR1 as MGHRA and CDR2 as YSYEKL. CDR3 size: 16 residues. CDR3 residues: CASSQDFAGSYNEQFF. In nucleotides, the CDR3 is TGCGCCAGCAGCCAAGATTTCGCGGGGTCCTACAATGAGCAGTTCTTC.

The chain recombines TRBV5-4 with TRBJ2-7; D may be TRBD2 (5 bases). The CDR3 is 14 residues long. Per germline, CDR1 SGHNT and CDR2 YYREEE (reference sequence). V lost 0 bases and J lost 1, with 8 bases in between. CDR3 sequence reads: CASSLVGGSYEQYF. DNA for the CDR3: TGTGCCAGCAGCTTGGTGGGCGGGTCCTACGAGCAGTACTTC.

The CDR3 nucleotides are TGCGCCAGCTGTTTGGGAGGGGGCAGGGAGACCCAGTACTTC. Amino acids: CASCLGGGRETQYF. The V call is TRBV5-1, the J call TRBJ2-5, with D possibly called TRBD1 or TRBD2 (7 bases each). Per germline, CDR1 SGHRS and CDR2 YFSETQ. V lost 7 bases and J lost 5, with 18 bases in between. This CDR3 region has 14 residues.

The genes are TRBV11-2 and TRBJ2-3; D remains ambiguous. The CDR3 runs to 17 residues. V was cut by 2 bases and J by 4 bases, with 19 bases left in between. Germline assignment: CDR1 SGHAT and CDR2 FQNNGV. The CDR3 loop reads CASSLSPPSLSADTQYF. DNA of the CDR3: TGTGCCAGCAGCTTAAGCCCTCCCTCCTTGTCTGCAGATACGCAGTATTTT.

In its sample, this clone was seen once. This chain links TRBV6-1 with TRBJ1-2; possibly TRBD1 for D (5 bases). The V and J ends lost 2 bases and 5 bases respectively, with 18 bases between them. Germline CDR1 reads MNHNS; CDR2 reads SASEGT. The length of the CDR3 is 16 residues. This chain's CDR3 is CASSERRGTAGYGYTF. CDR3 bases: TGTGCCAGCAGTGAAAGACGGGGCACCGCGGGGTATGGCTACACCTTC.

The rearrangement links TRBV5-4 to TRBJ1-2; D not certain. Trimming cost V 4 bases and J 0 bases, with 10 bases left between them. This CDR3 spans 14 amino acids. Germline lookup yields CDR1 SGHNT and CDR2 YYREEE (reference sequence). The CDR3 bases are TGTGCCAGCAGCCGTGACATTTCTAACTATGGCTACACCTTC. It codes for CASSRDISNYGYTF.

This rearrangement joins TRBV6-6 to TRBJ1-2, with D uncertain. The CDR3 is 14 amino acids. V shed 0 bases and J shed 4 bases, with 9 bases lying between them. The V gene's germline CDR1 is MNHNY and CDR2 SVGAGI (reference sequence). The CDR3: CASSYSVQAYGYTF. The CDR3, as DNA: TGTGCCAGCAGTTACTCGGTCCAGGCCTATGGCTACACCTTC.

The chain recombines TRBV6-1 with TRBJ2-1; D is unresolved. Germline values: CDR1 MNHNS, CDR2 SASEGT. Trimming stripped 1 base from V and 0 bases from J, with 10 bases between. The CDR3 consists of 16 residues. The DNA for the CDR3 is TGTGCCAGCAGTGAAGTAGTACGAGGCTCCTACAATGAGCAGTTCTTC. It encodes CASSEVVRGSYNEQFF.

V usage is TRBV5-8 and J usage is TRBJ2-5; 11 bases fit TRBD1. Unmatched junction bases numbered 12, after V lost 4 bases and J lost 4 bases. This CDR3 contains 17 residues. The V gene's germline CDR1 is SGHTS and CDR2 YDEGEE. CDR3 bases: TGTGCCAGCAGCCGGGCACCCGGACAGGGGGCATCAGAGACCCAGTACTTC. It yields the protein CASSRAPGQGASETQYF.

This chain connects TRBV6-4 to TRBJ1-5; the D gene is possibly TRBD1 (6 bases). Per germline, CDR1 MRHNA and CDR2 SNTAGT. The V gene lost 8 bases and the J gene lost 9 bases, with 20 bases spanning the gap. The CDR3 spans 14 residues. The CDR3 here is CASSEATRGRPQHF. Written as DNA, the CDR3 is TGTGCCAGCTCGGAGGCGACGAGGGGGAGGCCCCAGCATTTT.

The CDR3 sequence: CASSPEASGSYEQYF. The CDR3 DNA follows: TGTGCCAGCAGCCCTGAGGCTAGCGGCTCCTACGAGCAGTACTTC. This sequence joins TRBV5-6 and TRBJ2-7, with 7 bases matching TRBD2. The CDR3 covers 15 residues. Germline assignment: CDR1 SGHDT and CDR2 YYEEEE. The trim removed 4 bases at V and 0 bases at J, leaving 7 bases unmatched. Using reference TRBV5-6 and TRBJ2-7 for the parts outside the CDR3, the full variable domain is DAGVTQSPTHLIKTRGQQVTLRCSPKSGHDTVSWYQQALGQGPQFIFQYYEEEERQRGNFPDRFSGHQFPNYSSELNVNALLLGDSALYLCASSPEASGSYEQYFGPGTRLTVT.